The 13 T cell receptor beta chains listed next were all sequenced from one sample in a study of PD-1 blockade in classical Hodgkin lymphoma. The table came from immunoSEQ multiplex PCR; TCRdb's copy has only in-frame clones and leaves some out. The sample lists more than 50,000 clones, 90% occurring once. Each and every patient relapsed after autologous stem cell transplantation, and patients got differing brentuximab vedotin exposure. Sequenced here: peripheral blood mononuclear cells (PBMCs), sampled at baseline. These receptors all come from a human donor with classical Hodgkin lymphoma.

The V and J genes are TRBV7-9 and TRBJ2-2; D is possibly TRBD2 (6 bases). Between the trimmed V and J ends, which lost 1 base and 6 bases, there was a span of 9 bases. CDR1 is SEHNR and CDR2 is FQNEAQ in the germline V gene (reference sequence). The CDR3 is made up of 14 amino acids. The CDR3 sequence is CASSLDPGAGELFF. As DNA, the CDR3 is TGTGCCAGCAGCTTAGATCCGGGGGCCGGGGAGCTGTTTTTT.

The V gene is TRBV5-5, the J gene TRBJ1-5, with D maybe TRBD1 (5 bases). CDR1 and CDR2 (germline): SGHKS, YYEKEE (reference sequence). The CDR3 sequence is 15 residues long. Trimming stripped 8 bases from V and 2 bases from J, with 17 bases between. CDR3 in DNA: TGTGCCAGTTCCGCAGCCGCGGGGGGCAATCAGCCCCAGCATTTT. Translating gives CASSAAAGGNQPQHF.

This clone occurred once. The sample carries other DNA sequences with the same CDR3. This chain joins TRBV28 and TRBJ1-1, with a tentative D call TRBD1 (5 bases). The CDR3 sequence is 16 residues long. CDR1 and CDR2 (germline): MDHEN, SYDVKM. The V end was cut by 3 bases, the J end by 5 bases, with 19 bases between. The CDR3 DNA follows: TGTGCCAGCAGTTTTTTCGGCCTTTCGGGGGGGACTGAAGCTTTCTTT. Its protein product is CASSFFGLSGGTEAFF.

The sample holds a few counts of this clone. The chain combines TRBV28 with TRBJ1-1; D gene uncertain. From germline, CDR1 is MDHEN and CDR2 SYDVKM. The germline V and J ends were trimmed by 4 bases and 7 bases, with 7 bases remaining between them. The CDR3 covers 11 residues. CDR3 DNA: TGTGCCAGCAGTTCACTGCTTGAAGCTTTCTTT. Amino acid sequence: CASSSLLEAFF.

This clone was recorded once. This chain connects TRBV11-2 to TRBJ2-7; D ambiguous. The V gene's germline CDR1 is SGHAT and CDR2 FQNNGV. Deletions cut 5 bases from V and 1 base from J, with 3 bases between. CDR3 length: 11 amino acids. The CDR3, as DNA: TGTGCCAGCAGCGTATCCTACGAGCAGTACTTC. Its translation is CASSVSYEQYF.

The chain uses TRBV15 and TRBJ1-4; D uncertain. Germline CDR1 and CDR2: LNHNV and YYDKDF (reference sequence). V was clipped by 5 bases and J by 7 bases, with 17 bases between them. This CDR3 contains 15 residues. CDR3 sequence (DNA): TGTGCCACCAGCGTTCCTGGATCAGATCGTGAAAAACTGTTTTTT. Translation: CATSVPGSDREKLFF.

This sequence joins TRBV4-2 and TRBJ2-5; 8 bases agree with TRBD2. The CDR3 is 18 residues long. CDR1 and CDR2 from the germline V gene are LGHNA and YNFKEQ. The V and J ends lost 0 bases and 1 base, in that order; junction bases with no gene match: 10. The CDR3 DNA follows: TGTGCCAGCAGCCAAGATAACCCGGCTAGCGGGCTCCAAGAGACCCAGTACTTC. Protein: CASSQDNPASGLQETQYF.

V is TRBV7-9 and J is TRBJ2-2; 9 positions match TRBD1. The V gene's germline CDR1 is SEHNR and CDR2 FQNEAQ (reference sequence). The junction had 2 bases not matched to a gene; V was cut back by 5 bases and J by 4 bases. The CDR3 runs 14 residues. In DNA form, the CDR3 reads TGTGCCAGCAGCAAACAGGGGGCCACCGGGGAGCTGTTTTTT. This codes for CASSKQGATGELFF.

V is TRBV10-3 and J is TRBJ2-3; 11 bases map to TRBD2. V dropped 6 bases and J dropped 4; count of bases not matched to a gene: 9. This CDR3 is 16 amino acids long. Germline values: CDR1 ENHRY, CDR2 SYGVKD. The CDR3 coding sequence is TGTGCCATCAGCGAAGAACTAGCGGGAGTTTCAGATACGCAGTATTTT. It translates to CAISEELAGVSDTQYF.

The V call is TRBV27, the J call TRBJ2-3, with D possibly being TRBD2 (6 bases). Trimming shortened V by 0 bases and J by 2 bases, and 21 bases separated the two germline ends. Germline V gives CDR1 MNHEY, CDR2 SMNVEV (reference sequence). This CDR3 is 19 amino acids long. This chain's CDR3 is CASSLSPPSLSGFTDTQYF. CDR3 bases: TGTGCCAGCAGTTTATCACCCCCTTCCCTTAGCGGATTCACAGATACGCAGTATTTT.

A word on this clone: Germline and junction disagree at one end, which may indicate a read error. The rearrangement links TRBV15 to TRBJ1-1, with TRBD1 matching over 9 bases. This CDR3 spans 13 amino acids. In germline, CDR1 is LNHNV, CDR2 YYDKDF (reference sequence). The CDR3 loop is CATSRETGGRAAF. CDR3 sequence (DNA): TGTGCCACCAGCAGAGAAACAGGGGGCAGAGCCGCTTTT.

This chain links TRBV27 with TRBJ2-7, with D possibly being TRBD1 or TRBD2 (5 bases each). Germline lookup yields CDR1 MNHEY and CDR2 SMNVEV (reference sequence). Deletions cut 0 bases from V and 1 base from J, with 7 bases between. CDR3 length: 14 residues. CDR3 region: CASSLSGPSYEQYF. CDR3 bases: TGTGCCAGCAGTTTATCGGGACCTTCCTACGAGCAGTACTTC.

This sequence joins TRBV2 and TRBJ2-7; 11 nucleotides align to TRBD2. The trim removed 3 bases at V and 2 bases at J, leaving 6 bases unmatched. Germline CDR1 reads SNHLY; CDR2 reads FYNNEI. This CDR3 is 16 amino acids long. The CDR3 DNA sequence: TGTGCCAGCAGTGATCCCCTTAGCGGGGGGGCCTACGAGCAGTACTTC. It translates to CASSDPLSGGAYEQYF.